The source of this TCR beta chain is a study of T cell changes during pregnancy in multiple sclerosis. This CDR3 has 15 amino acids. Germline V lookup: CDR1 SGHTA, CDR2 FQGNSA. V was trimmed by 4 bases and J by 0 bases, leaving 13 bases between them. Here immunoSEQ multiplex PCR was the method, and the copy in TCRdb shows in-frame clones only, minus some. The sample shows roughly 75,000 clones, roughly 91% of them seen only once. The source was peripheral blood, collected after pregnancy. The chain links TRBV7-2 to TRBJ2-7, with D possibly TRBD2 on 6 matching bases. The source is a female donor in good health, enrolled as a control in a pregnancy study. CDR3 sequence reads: CASSSWAGPSYEQYF. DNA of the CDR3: TGTGCCAGCAGCTCCTGGGCGGGGCCCTCCTACGAGCAGTACTTC.